The clone carrying this TCR beta chain was recorded many times. Its target is unknown. One entry per CDR3 protein results from TCRdb running MiXCR on the 5' RACE reads. The data contain roughly 600,000 distinct CDR3 sequences, roughly 18% of them singletons. The sample is drawn from a study of T-cell memory formation after mild COVID-19. Findings and limits, study-wide: CM and EM subsets held most contracting CD4+ clones; EMRA held CD8+ ones.

CDR3 length: 11 residues. Between the trimmed V and J ends, which lost 1 base and 1 base, there was a span of 1 base. The germline V gene encodes CDR1 SQVTM and CDR2 ANQGSEA. This sequence originates from an adult woman who had mild COVID-19 (a few samples of this study predate the infection). Cell type and time point are not known. Specimen: PBMCs or a T cell subset sorted from them (not recorded which). The J gene is TRBJ1-1, the V gene TRBV29-1; D remains unclear. The CDR3 loop reads CSVEGNTEAFF. The CDR3 nucleotides are TGCAGCGTTGAAGGGAACACTGAAGCTTTCTTT.